The present entry profiles one T cell receptor (beta chain) with its context. V was cut by 1 base and J by 5 bases, with 9 bases left in between. The CDR3 runs to 14 residues. Per the germline V gene, CDR1 is SGHTA and CDR2 is FQGNSA. TCRdb keeps only in-frame clones here, not all; method: immunoSEQ multiplex PCR. The repertoire holds around 1 million clones, with 76% as singletons. This sample was included in a study of shared clonotypes between healthy human individuals. V is TRBV7-2 and J is TRBJ1-5; D ambiguous. Sequencing was done on a sample of memory CD4+ T cells sorted from blood. Subset specified: CD45RA-negative fraction. The receptor's source is a young man in good health. CDR3 sequence (DNA): TGTGCCAGCAGCTTAGATGTTGGTCATCAGCCCCAGCATTTT. Protein: CASSLDVGHQPQHF.